The source of this T cell receptor beta chain is a study of tumor-infiltrating lymphocytes in primary liver carcinoma. The overall study: Staged T1-T3 N0M0, the tumors had sizes that ranged from about 4 to 10 cm across. Findings and limits, study-wide: Only about 7.5-25% of top clones spanned all five tumor regions.

This clonotype was recorded at least ten times. Antigen specificity is unknown. From about 20-30 mg of unsorted bulk tissue, DNA and RNA were co-extracted together. With a constant-region primer, TCR beta cDNA was made from approximately 450 ng of total RNA. The TCR beta library was amplified through three nested multiplex PCR rounds in a modified ARM-PCR procedure. From the multiplex PCR reads, TCRdb called clonotypes with MiXCR, one entry per CDR3 protein. Among 95,000 to 100,000 distinct CDR3 sequences listed, more than 65% were seen once. What was sequenced was liver tumor tissue from sampling region 2. As for subset: tumor region T2, inferior pole. The source is a woman between 55 and 75 years old with primary liver carcinoma and hepatitis B virus infection.

In DNA, the CDR3 is TGCGCCAGCAGACAGGGTGTGCAGTTCTTC. It encodes CASRQGVQFF. The rearrangement joins TRBV10-2 to TRBJ2-1, with D maybe TRBD1 (6 bases). Between the trimmed V and J ends, which lost 6 bases and 12 bases, there was a span of 9 bases. CDR1 is WSHSY and CDR2 is SAAADI in the germline V gene. The CDR3 runs 10 residues.